The entry below describes one T cell receptor beta chain. This clonotype was observed many times. Which antigen it targets is not known. Base qualities were left out, and no much larger clone turns up one base away. Libraries were prepared through PCR. The data were produced on an Illumina HiSeq 2500. TCR library preparation used molecular barcoding, with unique molecular identifiers applied to normalize quantification of the TCRbeta repertoire. The public reads were reprocessed in TCRdb via fastp at Q25 and MiXCR, keeping in-frame beta chains. Each entry is one CDR3 protein sequence, shown with its most common DNA and genes. The sample yields 700,000 to 950,000 distinct CDR3 sequences; about 16% were counted once. The top ten clones comprise around 5% of the sample. This record belongs to a study of T-cell reconstitution after alpha-beta-depleted transplantation in children (dated by TCRdb to about 2016). The study in broad terms: T-cell immune reconstitution after TCRalphabeta/CD19-depleted allogeneic hematopoietic cell transplantation in children was quantitatively tracked in the study by means of TCR repertoire profiling. The paper's findings and limits, for the study overall: The apparently early recovery of alphabetaT-cell counts about two months after transplant reportedly depended on only several hundred rapidly expanded clones that came from non-depleted graft cells. In some patients, the high TCRbeta diversity seen at day 60 was put down to recipient T cells and intrathymic progenitors that had survived conditioning. Over subsequent months, a decline in hyperexpanded clone frequencies was noted, and after one year, T-cell counts and TCRbeta diversity were mostly ascribed to newly produced T cells.

What this sample's treatment or condition label stands for: allogeneic hematopoietic cell transplantation with graft depleted of TCRalphabeta T cells and CD19 B cells. Transplant recipients were children who received TCRalphabeta/CD19-depleted allogeneic hematopoietic cell grafts. The germline V gene supplies CDR1 SQVTM and CDR2 ANQGSEA. The CDR3 holds 12 amino acids from the cysteine to the phenylalanine. The DNA shown is the 36-base CDR3, in frame from base 1. V was cut back by 7 bases and J by 2 bases, leaving a gap of 9 bases between them. The chain is made from TRBV29-1 and TRBJ1-3, with TRBD1 as a weak D call on 6 bases. Here the sequenced sample was PBMCs, mostly from graft donor cells, taken 360 days after TCRalphabeta/CD19-depleted stem cell transplant. The source is a male patient between 10 and 17 years old who had a stem cell transplant for acute lymphoblastic leukemia, so the T cells may come from the graft donor. The CDR3 is CSGTGPGNTIYF. The nucleotides are TGCAGCGGAACAGGGCCTGGAAACACCATATATTTT. This CDR3, with the reference TRBV29-1 and TRBJ1-3 proteins standing in past its ends, gives the full variable domain SAVISQKPSRDICQRGTSLTIQCQVDSQVTMMFWYRQQPGQSLTLIATANQGSEATYESGFVIDKFPISRPNLTFSTLTVSNMSPEDSSIYLCSGTGPGNTIYFGEGSWLTVV.